This T cell receptor (beta chain) was identified in a study of blood T cell repertoires in COVID-19. In the study overall: Acute and convalescent COVID-19 specimens originated in the United States, Italy and Spain. From T cells, B-cell-depleted T cells, or PBMCs came the material, which was cDNA or gDNA.

J lost 5 bases, V lost 4 bases, and 6 bases had no gene match. Per germline, CDR1 SGHDN and CDR2 FVKESK. This CDR3 region has 17 residues. Per the authors' pipeline: Estimated nucleated cell counts came from reference gene primer amplification. Profiled with immunoSEQ multiplex PCR; TCRdb holds only in-frame clones, not every one. That table supplies the V and J calls and clone size; D and trimming were determined from the DNA. The table records 190,000 or so clones, approximately 82% of them present only once. The sequence was collected from a human donor with acute or convalescent COVID-19. The donor label of this sample is uncertain. The V call is TRBV14, the J call TRBJ2-2; the match to TRBD2 covers 14 bases. The sequencing sample was made of peripheral blood. DNA for the CDR3: TGTGCCAGCAGCCCAGGGGGACTAGCGGGAGTAACCGGGGAGCTGTTTTTT. As protein: CASSPGGLAGVTGELFF.